The 29 T cell receptor beta chains below were found in one sample sequenced in a study. MiXCR was run by TCRdb on the 5' RACE reads, yielding one entry per CDR3 protein. The sample lists about 62,000 distinct CDR3 sequences, around 30% occurring once. Sequences were obtained from tumor-infiltrating naive CD4+ T cells sorted from the breast tumor. The subset denotes: naive CD4+ T cells, CD4+CD45RA+CD25-. The receptors derive from a female donor with breast cancer.

The chain couples TRBV28 to TRBJ2-4, with D possibly TRBD2 on 6 matching bases. CDR1 is MDHEN and CDR2 is SYDVKM in the germline V gene. This CDR3 region has 16 residues. Trimming pared 10 bases from V and 0 bases from J, leaving 19 bases between. In DNA, the CDR3 is TGTGCCACCAACCCCCGCGGAGGGCTAGCCAAAAACATTCAGTACTTC. It is translated as CATNPRGGLAKNIQYF.

The rearrangement uses TRBV7-2 and TRBJ2-1, with 12 bases lining up with TRBD2. Germline assignment: CDR1 SGHTA and CDR2 FQGNSA. The CDR3 sequence is 15 residues long. J was trimmed by 5 bases and V by 5 bases; bases with no gene match: 4. This CDR3 reads CASSATSGGNNEQFF. The CDR3 DNA sequence: TGTGCCAGCAGCGCGACTAGCGGGGGAAACAATGAGCAGTTCTTC.

The chain has TRBV4-2 and TRBJ1-5; D is uncertain. Trimming left V 0 bases short and J 7 bases short, with 7 bases between. The germline gives CDR1 LGHNA, CDR2 YNFKEQ. The CDR3 spans 13 residues. CDR3 nucleotide sequence: TGTGCCAGCAGCCAAGATCCCCCCCAGCCCCAGCATTTT. This sequence encodes CASSQDPPQPQHF.

Only a few counts were recorded for this clonotype. The chain uses TRBV4-2 and TRBJ2-3; D is undetermined. V was trimmed by 7 bases and J by 2 bases, leaving 7 bases between them. The germline V gene has CDR1 LGHNA and CDR2 YNFKEQ. The CDR3 consists of 12 residues. The CDR3 DNA reads as TGTGCCAGCACCGAACTCACAGATACGCAGTATTTT. Translating gives CASTELTDTQYF.

This chain links TRBV7-2 with TRBJ2-1, with D possibly being TRBD1 (5 bases). The CDR3 spans 13 residues. Trimming removed 1 base from V and 14 bases from J, with 15 bases in between. Germline CDR1 reads SGHTA; CDR2 reads FQGNSA. CDR3 region: CASSLGGHPQEFF. CDR3 DNA sequence: TGTGCCAGCAGCTTAGGGGGCCACCCCCAAGAGTTCTTC.

Only a few counts were recorded for this clonotype. The germline gene is not matched at one end of the junction; a read error may be the cause. This sequence joins TRBV9 and TRBJ2-3; D not resolved. This CDR3 is 19 amino acids long. The germline CDR1 and CDR2 sequences are SGDLS and YYNGEE. The CDR3 protein is CASNVLVHTKGQKEDTQYF. Here the CDR3 DNA reads TGTGCCAGCAACGTATTAGTCCATACCAAGGGCCAAAAAGAAGATACGCAGTATTTT.

This chain connects TRBV7-8 to TRBJ2-3; TRBD2 agrees at 8 bases. Germline V CDR1 and CDR2: SGHVS, FQNEAQ. This CDR3 is built from 17 residues. Germline trimming cut 4 bases from V and 4 bases from J; bases unmatched to any gene: 13. Here the CDR3 DNA reads TGTGCCAGCAGCTCACCGGATGGCGGGAGGTCTTCAGATACGCAGTATTTT. Translating gives CASSSPDGGRSSDTQYF.

The V call is TRBV10-3, the J call TRBJ1-1; 8 nucleotides line up with TRBD1. The germline gives CDR1 ENHRY, CDR2 SYGVKD. V dropped 6 bases and J dropped 4; count of bases not matched to a gene: 4. This CDR3 has 13 residues. CDR3 sequence reads: CAISVDRGTEAFF. The CDR3 DNA reads as TGTGCCATCAGCGTCGACAGGGGCACTGAAGCTTTCTTT.

The chain links TRBV6-5 to TRBJ2-1; TRBD1 is a possible D gene (5 bases). V was clipped by 0 bases and J by 4 bases, with 16 bases between them. Germline V gene sequence: CDR1 MNHEY, CDR2 SVGAGI. The length of the CDR3 is 17 residues. CDR3 residues: CASSYSDKVEGYNEQFF. The CDR3, as DNA: TGTGCCAGCAGTTACTCGGACAAAGTTGAAGGTTACAATGAGCAGTTCTTC.

As for this clonotype: A much larger clonotype is one base distant, so this may be a read error. This chain uses TRBV5-1 with TRBJ1-1; D is uncertain. Germline-derived CDR1 and CDR2 are SGHRS and YFSETQ. This CDR3 has 16 residues. CDR3 protein: CASSPGGLSLNTEALF. For the CDR3, the DNA is TGCGCCAGCAGCCCCGGAGGGTTGTCCCTGAACACTGAAGCTCTCTTT.

The chain has TRBV10-3 and TRBJ2-5; 9 bases line up with TRBD2. V was pared by 0 bases and J by 2 bases, with 1 base of the junction left unmatched. The CDR3 loop spans 15 amino acids. CDR1 and CDR2 (germline): ENHRY, SYGVKD. The CDR3 reads CAISESLAGQETQYF. In nucleotides, the CDR3 is TGTGCCATCAGTGAGTCCCTAGCGGGACAAGAGACCCAGTACTTC.

This sequence joins TRBV5-6 and TRBJ2-7, with D tentatively TRBD1 or TRBD2 (7 bases each). Germline lookup yields CDR1 SGHDT and CDR2 YYEEEE. Trimming removed 5 bases at V and 7 bases at J, with 22 bases between. This CDR3 spans 15 amino acids. The CDR3 DNA is TGTGCCAGCAGGGGGAGGGGGCAGGGGTCGTTTGAGCAGTACTTC. Amino acid sequence: CASRGRGQGSFEQYF.

This clonotype came up many times. The gene calls are TRBV4-2 and TRBJ1-2, with D possibly matching TRBD1 (6 bases). Germline CDR1 reads LGHNA; CDR2 reads YNFKEQ. Trimming removed 1 base from V and 6 bases from J, with 15 bases in between. The CDR3 loop spans 15 amino acids. Written as DNA, the CDR3 is TGTGCCAGCAGCCAAGTGCGGGGGGCAAGAAATGGCTACACCTTC. It codes for CASSQVRGARNGYTF.

Turning to this clonotype: This may arise from a read error, as a much more abundant clone is one base away. This chain uses TRBV5-1 with TRBJ1-1, with D possibly matching TRBD1 (5 bases). The CDR3 contains 14 residues. CDR1 and CDR2 (germline): SGHRS, YFSETQ. CDR3 residues: CVSSWDGENTEAFF. CDR3 DNA sequence: TGCGTCAGCAGCTGGGACGGAGAGAACACTGAAGCTTTCTTT. Drawing the rest from reference TRBV5-1 and TRBJ1-1, the complete variable domain is KAGVTQTPRYLIKTRGQQVTLSCSPISGHRSVSWYQQTPGQGLQFLFEYFSETQRNKGNFPGRFSGRQFSNSRSEMNVSTLELGDSALYLCVSSWDGENTEAFFGQGTRLTVV.

This clonotype was seen once. The gene calls are TRBV18 and TRBJ1-2; unclear D gene. CDR3 length: 14 amino acids. Looked up from germline, CDR1 is KGHSH and CDR2 is LQKENI. Trimming pared 2 bases from V and 1 base from J, leaving 8 bases between. The CDR3 sequence is CASSPSTDNYGYTF. Written as DNA, the CDR3 is TGTGCCAGCTCACCATCGACGGATAACTATGGCTACACCTTC.

The chain couples TRBV6-2 or TRBV6-3 to TRBJ2-5, with TRBD2 as a possible D gene (6 bases). Trimming left V 9 bases short and J 3 bases short, with 20 bases between. The CDR3 runs 15 residues. CDR1 is MNHEY and CDR2 is SVGEGT in the germline V gene. The CDR3 bases are TGTGCCAGTTTGGACGGGAGTAGCTGGGAAGAGACCCAGTACTTC. It translates to CASLDGSSWEETQYF.

This clonotype was seen a few times. The chain employs TRBV11-2 and TRBJ2-7; no clear D gene. This CDR3 spans 13 amino acids. The germline V gene has CDR1 SGHAT and CDR2 FQNNGV. The V gene lost 8 bases and the J gene lost 3 bases, with 14 bases spanning the gap. CDR3 residues: CASGTPAGYEQYF. As DNA, the CDR3 is TGTGCCAGCGGCACCCCAGCAGGCTACGAGCAGTACTTC.

This chain connects TRBV25-1 to TRBJ2-3; D possibly corresponds to TRBD2 (6 bases). CDR3 size: 16 residues. The germline gives CDR1 MGHDK, CDR2 SYGVNS. Trimming left V 3 bases short and J 0 bases short, with 13 bases between. The chain's CDR3 is CASSEISGTSTDTQYF. DNA for the CDR3: TGTGCCAGCAGTGAGATTAGCGGAACTAGCACAGATACGCAGTATTTT.

Concerning this clonotype itself: This may arise from a read error, as a much more abundant clone is one base away. This rearrangement joins TRBV6-5 to TRBJ2-7; no clear D. Germline-derived CDR1 and CDR2 are MNHEY and SVGAGI. V lost 6 bases and J 1 base, leaving 10 bases between the germline ends. This CDR3 spans 13 amino acids. CDR3 region: CASSDRASYEQYF. CDR3 sequence (DNA): TGTGCCAGCAGCGATCGGGCATCCTACGAGCAGTACTTC.

The sample holds one count of this clonotype. J is TRBJ2-3 and V is TRBV5-1; TRBD1 aligns across 7 bases. V shed 3 bases and J 4 bases; nucleotides not matched to a gene: 5. CDR1 is SGHRS and CDR2 is YFSETQ in the germline V gene. The CDR3 covers 14 residues. The CDR3 is CASSSQTGPDTQYF. The CDR3 nucleotides are TGCGCCAGCAGCTCACAGACAGGGCCAGATACGCAGTATTTT.

About this clonotype: This may be a read error: a much more frequent sequence differs by one nucleotide. The CDR3 loop reads CASSTRVGQSTDTQYF. In DNA form, the CDR3 reads TGTGCCAGCAGCACACGTGTCGGTCAAAGCACAGATACGCAGTATTTT. The chain couples TRBV7-2 to TRBJ2-3; D gene unclear. The V gene's germline CDR1 is SGHTA and CDR2 FQGNSA. V gave up 5 bases and J gave up 0 bases, with 15 bases separating them. The CDR3 contains 16 residues.

The rearrangement uses TRBV7-2 and TRBJ2-1; D possibly corresponds to TRBD1 (6 bases). The CDR3 has 14 residues. V dropped 4 bases and J dropped 0 bases, with 7 bases sitting between them. The germline V gene encodes CDR1 SGHTA and CDR2 FQGNSA. CDR3 in amino acids: CASSYRASYNEQFF. CDR3 coding DNA: TGTGCCAGCAGCTACAGGGCCTCCTACAATGAGCAGTTCTTC.

This clonotype was seen at least ten times. The rearrangement uses TRBV7-3 and TRBJ2-1; D gene uncertain. V lost 1 base and J lost 6, with 7 bases in between. Germline lookup yields CDR1 SGHTA and CDR2 FQGTGA. The CDR3 is made up of 13 amino acids. As DNA, the CDR3 is TGTGCCAGCAGCTTAAGGTGGGGCAATGAGCAGTTCTTC. This codes for CASSLRWGNEQFF.

V usage is TRBV12-3 or TRBV12-4 and J usage is TRBJ2-1; TRBD2 agrees at 10 bases. The CDR3 runs 18 residues. The ends lost 2 bases at V and 0 bases at J; junction bases unmatched: 7. DNA for the CDR3: TGTGCCAGCAGTTTACGGACTAGCGGTCGGAGCTCCTACAATGAGCAGTTCTTC. This codes for CASSLRTSGRSSYNEQFF.

This clonotype was detected ten times or more. The V and J genes are TRBV7-2 and TRBJ2-5; the D gene is possibly TRBD1 (5 bases). The CDR3 runs 15 residues. Germline CDR1 and CDR2: SGHTA and FQGNSA. V was trimmed by 1 base and J by 1 base, leaving 10 bases between them. The CDR3 protein is CASSLGDSLQETQYF. The CDR3 region has the DNA TGTGCCAGCAGCTTAGGAGACAGCCTCCAAGAGACCCAGTACTTC.

The chain has TRBV9 and TRBJ2-1; tentative D call: TRBD1 (6 bases). V was cut by 3 bases and J by 7 bases, with 17 bases left in between. The CDR3 is 15 amino acids. Germline assignment: CDR1 SGDLS and CDR2 YYNGEE. This CDR3 reads CASSADGTIGNEQFF. CDR3 sequence (DNA): TGTGCCAGCAGCGCCGACGGGACAATTGGGAATGAGCAGTTCTTC.

This clonotype showed up just a few times. The chain is built from TRBV4-2 and TRBJ2-1, with 7 bases lining up with TRBD2. This CDR3 comprises 13 residues. The germline V gene encodes CDR1 LGHNA and CDR2 YNFKEQ. After removal of 3 bases from V and 6 bases from J, the junction contained 2 bases not matched to a gene. Here the CDR3 reads CASSQGLSNEQFF. CDR3 in DNA: TGTGCCAGCAGCCAGGGACTAAGCAATGAGCAGTTCTTC.

This sequence joins TRBV20-1 and TRBJ2-7; D call uncertain. CDR3 length equals 16 residues. V lost 0 bases to trimming and J lost 7 bases, with 22 bases between them. Germline CDR1 and CDR2: DFQATT and SNEGSKA (reference sequence). CDR3 coding DNA: TGCAGTGCTAGAGATTTAGGTAGGGCCTCCCTGGGGGAGCAGTACTTC. Its translation: CSARDLGRASLGEQYF.

This clonotype was detected a few times. The V and J genes are TRBV5-5 and TRBJ2-3, with 8 bases that match TRBD2. With 1 base clipped from V and 4 bases from J, the junction kept 5 bases outside the gene matches. Germline V lookup: CDR1 SGHKS, CDR2 YYEKEE (reference sequence). There are 15 residues in the CDR3. In DNA, the CDR3 is TGTGCCAGCAGCTTGACTAGCGGTAGCCCAGATACGCAGTATTTT. Translated, it gives CASSLTSGSPDTQYF.